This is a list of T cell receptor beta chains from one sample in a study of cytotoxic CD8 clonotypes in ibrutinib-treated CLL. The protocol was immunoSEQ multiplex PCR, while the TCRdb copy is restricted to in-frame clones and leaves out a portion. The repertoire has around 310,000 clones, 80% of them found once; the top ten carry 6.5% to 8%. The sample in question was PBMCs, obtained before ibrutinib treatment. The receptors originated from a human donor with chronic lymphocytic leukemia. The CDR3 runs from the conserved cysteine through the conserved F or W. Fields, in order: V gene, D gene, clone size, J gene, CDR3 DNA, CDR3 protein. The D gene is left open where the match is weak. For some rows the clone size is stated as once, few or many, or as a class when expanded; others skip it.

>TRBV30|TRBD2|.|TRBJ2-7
TGTGCCTGGAGCAATGCCGGGACTAGCTTTTCCTACGAGCAGTACTTC
CAWSNAGTSFSYEQYF
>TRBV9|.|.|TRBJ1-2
TGTGCCAGCAGCGTGAGGCCCACGGATGGCTACACCTTC
CASSVRPTDGYTF
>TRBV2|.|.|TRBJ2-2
TGTGCCAGCAGTGAATTCGGGGCCACCGGGGAGCTGTTTTTT
CASSEFGATGELFF
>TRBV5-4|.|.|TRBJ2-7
TGTGCCAGCAGACGTCAGGGCACCTACGAGCAGTACTTC
CASRRQGTYEQYF
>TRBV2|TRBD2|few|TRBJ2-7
TGTGCCAGCAGGGAGCGGGAGTCCTATGTCAGGCAGTACTTC
CASRERESYVRQYF
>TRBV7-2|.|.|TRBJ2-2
TGTGCCAGCAGCTTACAGGTATCCGGGGAGCTGTTTTTT
CASSLQVSGELFF
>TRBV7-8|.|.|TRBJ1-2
TGTGCCAGCAGCAACAGGGCAAACTATGGCTACACCTTC
CASSNRANYGYTF
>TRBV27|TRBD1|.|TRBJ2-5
TGTGCCAGCAGTCCCCGAAGGGGGCCTAACCCATGGTCGGAGACCCAGTACTTC
CASSPRRGPNPWSETQYF
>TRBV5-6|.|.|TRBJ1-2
TGTGCCAGGACGGGGGTCGCACGACTTAACTATGGCTACACCTTC
CARTGVARLNYGYTF
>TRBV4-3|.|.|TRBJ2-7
TGCGCCAGCAGCCAAGAGTCCCCCTACGAGCAGTACTTC
CASSQESPYEQYF
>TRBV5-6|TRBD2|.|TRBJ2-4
TGTGCCAGCACCGAGGGACTAGCGGTAGCCAAAAACATTCAGTACTTC
CASTEGLAVAKNIQYF
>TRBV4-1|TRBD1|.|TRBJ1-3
TGCGCCAGCAGCCTACGGGACAGCTCTGGAAACACCATATATTTT
CASSLRDSSGNTIYF
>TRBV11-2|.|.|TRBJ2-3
TGTGCCAGCAGCCTGTCCGCGGTGGGCACAGATACGCAGTATTTT
CASSLSAVGTDTQYF
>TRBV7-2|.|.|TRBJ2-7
TGTGCCAGCAGTATAAGAAACGACTTTAACTACGAGCAGTACTTC
CASSIRNDFNYEQYF
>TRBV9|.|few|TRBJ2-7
TGTGCCAGCGGGCGACAGGCCTCCTACGAGCAGTACTTC
CASGRQASYEQYF
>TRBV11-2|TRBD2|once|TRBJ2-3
TGTGCCAGCAGCTTAAGGAGCGGGGCTTTTAGGGGTACGCAGTATTTT
CASSLRSGAFRGTQYF
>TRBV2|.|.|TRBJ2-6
TGTGCCAGCAGTGAAGCAAAGGGTTCTCGGGCCAACGTCCTGACTTTC
CASSEAKGSRANVLTF
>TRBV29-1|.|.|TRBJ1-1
TGCAGCGTTGGGACATTCATGGGTGAAGCTTTCTTT
CSVGTFMGEAFF
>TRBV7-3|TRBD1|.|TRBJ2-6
TGTGCCAGCAGCCGGACAGGGACGTCTGGGGCCAACGTCCTGACTTTC
CASSRTGTSGANVLTF
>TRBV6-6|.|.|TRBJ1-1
TGTGCCAGCAGTTCCCGGGGCAGGGCGGACACTGAAGCTTTCTTT
CASSSRGRADTEAFF
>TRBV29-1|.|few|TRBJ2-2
TGCAGCGTTCGAAGTCCAAACACCGGGGAGCTGTTTTTT
CSVRSPNTGELFF
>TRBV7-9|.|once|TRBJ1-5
TGTGCCAGCAGCTTAAACGGAGGTAATCAGCCCCAGCATTTT
CASSLNGGNQPQHF
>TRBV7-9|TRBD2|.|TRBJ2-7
TGTGCCAGCGGACTAGCGGGATACTACGAGCAGTACTTC
CASGLAGYYEQYF
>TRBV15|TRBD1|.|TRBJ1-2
TGTGCCACCAGTCGGACAGGAACTAACTATGGCTACACCTTC
CATSRTGTNYGYTF
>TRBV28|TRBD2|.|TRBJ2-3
TGTGCCAGCAGTTCCCGTCTCAGCGGGAGGGCCGGGAATGCAGATACGCAGTATTTT
CASSSRLSGRAGNADTQYF
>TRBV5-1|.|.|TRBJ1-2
TGCGCCAGCAGCAACTCAGCGACCGGAGACTATGGCTACACCTTC
CASSNSATGDYGYTF
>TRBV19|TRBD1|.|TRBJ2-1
TGTGCCAGTAAGGACAGGGGGCAAAATGAGCAGTTCTTC
CASKDRGQNEQFF
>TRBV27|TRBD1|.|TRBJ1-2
TGTGCCAGCAGTTTAAGGACAGGGGGGAGGTATGGCTACACCTTC
CASSLRTGGRYGYTF
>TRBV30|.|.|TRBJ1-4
TGTGCCTGGAAAGACGAAGGGGATTGGGATGAAAAACTGTTTTTT
CAWKDEGDWDEKLFF
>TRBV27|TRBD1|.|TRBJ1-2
TGTGCCAGCAGTTTATTTTCGGACAGGGGGAGCTACACCTTC
CASSLFSDRGSYTF
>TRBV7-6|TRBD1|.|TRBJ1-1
TGTGCCAGCAGCTCGACAGGGGTGAACACTGAAGCTTTCTTT
CASSSTGVNTEAFF
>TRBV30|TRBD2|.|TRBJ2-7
TGTGCCTGGAAGAGGACTAGCTTTGGAGAGCAGTACTTC
CAWKRTSFGEQYF
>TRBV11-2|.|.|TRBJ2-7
TGTGCCAGCAGCTTAGGGGTGGAGCCCTACGAGCAGTACTTC
CASSLGVEPYEQYF
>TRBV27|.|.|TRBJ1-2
TGTGCCAGCAGTCGAGCGCAGCACTATGGCTACACCTTC
CASSRAQHYGYTF
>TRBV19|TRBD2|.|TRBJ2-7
TGTGCCAGTAGTATAAACGGACTAGCGACCCGCTCCTACGAGCAGTACTTC
CASSINGLATRSYEQYF
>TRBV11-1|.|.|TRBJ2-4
TGTGCCAGCAGCTTTCCCCAGGACAACCCAAAGGGAGCCAAAAACATTCAGTACTTC
CASSFPQDNPKGAKNIQYF
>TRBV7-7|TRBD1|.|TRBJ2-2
TGTGCTAGCACCCCATCATCCGGGACAGGAACAACCGGGGAGCTGTTTTTT
CASTPSSGTGTTGELFF
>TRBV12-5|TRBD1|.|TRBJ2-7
TGTGCTAGTGGTCCTGACAGGGGGCTGAGGGAGCAGTACTTC
CASGPDRGLREQYF
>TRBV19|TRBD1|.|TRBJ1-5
TGTGCCAGTAGTATACCGGACAGGGGGCGCGATCAGCCCCAGCATTTT
CASSIPDRGRDQPQHF
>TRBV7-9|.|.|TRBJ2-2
TGTGCCAGCACTCCTCGTAGCGGGGAGCTGTTTTTT
CASTPRSGELFF
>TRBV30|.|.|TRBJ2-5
TGTGCCTGGAGTCCCGGGTGGGGGGAGACCCAGTACTTC
CAWSPGWGETQYF
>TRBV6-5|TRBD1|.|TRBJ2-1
TGTGCCAGCAGTACAGCGACAGGGTTCAATGAGCAGTTCTTC
CASSTATGFNEQFF
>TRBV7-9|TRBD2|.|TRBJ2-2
TGTGCCAGCAGCTTAGGTGCGGGAGGTGGTACCGGGGAGCTGTTTTTT
CASSLGAGGGTGELFF
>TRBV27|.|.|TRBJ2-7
TGTGCCAGCAGTTTATCGTTCGAATACGAGCAGTACTTC
CASSLSFEYEQYF
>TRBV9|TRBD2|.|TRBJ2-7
TGTGCCAGCAGCTCCATAGCGGGGACCTACGAGCAGTACTTC
CASSSIAGTYEQYF
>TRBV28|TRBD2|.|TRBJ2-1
TGTGCCAGCAGGGAGGGACTAGCGGGAGGGTACAATGAGCAGTTCTTC
CASREGLAGGYNEQFF
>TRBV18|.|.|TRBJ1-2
TGTGCCAGCTCAGGATCCGGGACGGATGGCTACACCTTC
CASSGSGTDGYTF
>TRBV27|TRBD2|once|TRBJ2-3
TGTGCCAGCAGTTTTACACCGGGACTAGCGGGAGGCGGGGAAGATACGCAGTATTTT
CASSFTPGLAGGGEDTQYF
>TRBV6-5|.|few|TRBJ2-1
TGTGCCAGCAGGGGAAATGAGCAGTTCTTC
CASRGNEQFF
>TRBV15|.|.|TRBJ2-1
TGTGCCACCAGCAGAGATCGGGGTAGTATTTTTGAGCAGTTCTTC
CATSRDRGSIFEQFF
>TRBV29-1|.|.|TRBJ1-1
TGCAGCTACCGCCTGGGGGGTGAAGCTTTCTTT
CSYRLGGEAFF
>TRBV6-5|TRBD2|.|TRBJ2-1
TGTGCCAGCAGTTACGGGGGACTAGCCAGGGAGCAGTTCTTC
CASSYGGLAREQFF
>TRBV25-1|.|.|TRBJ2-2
TGTGCCAGCAGCACGGTTGTTGGAAACACCGGGGAGCTGTTTTTT
CASSTVVGNTGELFF